This T cell receptor (beta chain) is drawn from a study of cytomegalovirus exposure and HLA in healthy donors (dated by TCRdb to 2016 to 2017). Looking at the study overall: According to an earlier analysis of 550 to 750 of the donors, about 179 million T cells yielded 95 million to 140 million unique TCR beta sequences and approximately 280 Gb of sequence data. An early release covering more than 500 HLA-typed donors comprised approximately 300 gigabases of sequencing data and tens of millions of unique TCR sequences. Of the 350 to 400 genotyped donors, roughly 85% fell in the genetic ancestry cluster associated with self-reported Caucasian donors. The study aimed to test whether signatures of past pathogen exposure could be identified by cataloging public T cell receptors. Using immunosequencing, the study profiled T cell repertoires from 500 to 800 subjects and related those repertoires to cytomegalovirus serostatus. A separate validation cohort of 100 to 150 different subjects was used in addition to the approximately 640-subject first cohort. High-throughput TCR immunosequencing, statistical association of individual TCRs with disease status, and machine learning were combined to predict cytomegalovirus infection status. In a later analysis, previously published TCR beta repertoires from more than 500 donors were re-analyzed and high-resolution HLA genotyping was added so that TCR occurrence patterns could be studied. The later analysis used no new phenotypic data to find candidate immune exposures, relying instead on TCR beta sequences and their occurrence across donors. In an earlier analysis of 587 of the donors, high-throughput TCR beta sequencing was used to judge whether each TCR beta V gene segment behaved as functional or pseudogenic. Donor age, sex, ethnicity and CMV serostatus were compiled together with the repertoire data. A later genetic analysis took genome-wide SNP genotypes for about 65% of the roughly 670 donors and used that subset as a discovery cohort. Every discovery cohort repertoire had been produced on one sequencing platform. Both class I and class II loci were covered by HLA typing, at four-digit resolution. Typing coverage varied by locus: 629-630 donors for A, B, C, DRB1 and DQB1; approximately 500 for DQA1; 600 to 610 for DPA1; 400 to 480 for DPB1. A handful of DR-DQ haplotypes were treated as single units for association and clustering because of strong linkage in the cohort. Among around 400 genotyped donors of the cohort, an average of around 240,000 unique TCR beta nucleotide sequences were sequenced per donor, roughly 20% of them non-productive.

Taken from cysteine to phenylalanine, the CDR3 has 15 residues. Solely the CDR3 DNA is kept, with 45 bases framed from the first base. CDR1 and CDR2 are drawn from the germline V gene: MRHNA, SNTAGT. Ends trimmed: V by 0 bases, J by 0 bases; bases unmatched to a gene: 0. The cohort was made up of 500 to 850 healthy bone marrow donors. At the time of sampling, all cohort members were nominally healthy, though unrecorded immune exposures were likely present. The donor tested CMV seropositive and was one of the 289 seropositive cohort members. Every donor gave a peripheral blood sample, and the peripheral blood mononuclear cells from that sample were used for TCR beta sequencing. Genomic DNA extraction from the blood cell samples was performed with the Qiagen DNeasy Blood Extraction Kit. On the study overall, not on this receptor specifically: The 87-base-pair reads could not distinguish some IMGT-functional V segments, including TRBV6-2 and TRBV6-3, so those segments were excluded. A later analysis reported that several top co-occurrence clusters appeared linked to parvovirus B19, influenza, CMV and Epstein-Barr virus. For the cohort, immune exposure information was limited to CMV serostatus. A later analysis found that most CMV-associated TCR beta chains appeared HLA-restricted, with HLA associations seemingly driven largely by CMV exposure. In the study, about 150 TCR beta chains were listed as associated with cytomegalovirus. Because some donors lacked HLA typing at each locus, the association tests relied only on the typed subset. Across donors, most TCR sequences were observed very rarely, whereas some public TCRs were present in many individuals. The authors suggested that the approach could potentially be generalized to other disease states and immunological phenotypes. Compared with equally common non-associated chains, HLA-associated TCR beta chains in a later analysis were more clonally expanded and had lower generation probabilities. A few of the identified cytomegalovirus-associated TCR beta chains were confirmed in vitro to be specific for cytomegalovirus antigens. Cytomegalovirus status was reported to be diagnosed by the classifier with high specificity and sensitivity in both the original and validation cohorts. A later genetic analysis associated a missense DCLRE1C variant with V-gene and J-gene trimming of TCR beta chains, and an independent cohort replicated the association. In a later analysis, TCR association rates were found to vary across HLA loci, with the most associated TCRs seen for DRB1 alleles and the fewest for HLA-C alleles. In this cohort, only TCR beta chains were sequenced, and detectable features were limited by the absence of alpha or paired-chain data. The earlier analysis of approximately 560 of the donors excluded some 15 rarely observed V segments, including chromosome 9 orphons, because counts were too low. A further reported finding was that TCR beta sequences accurately predicted the HLA-A and HLA-B alleles for most subjects in the first cohort. In a later analysis, some 18,000 TCR beta sequences were associated with specific HLA alleles at a false discovery rate of 0.05. The presence/absence analyses assumed that sequencing depth was roughly uniform across donors, and that assumption may not be true. Compared with the approximately 670-donor mean, donors in an Asian-associated ancestry cluster had fewer N-insertions in productive TCRs, according to a later genetic analysis. When HLA alleles, especially DR and DQ, strongly co-occurred, TCR associations were difficult to assign to individual alleles. Linkage disequilibrium might explain the correlated functional status among segregating V segments, but an unknown experimental factor could not be ruled out. A cluster of highly shared sequence variants was judged likely to represent a technical artifact of the sequencing pipeline. In an earlier analysis of some 640 of the donors, most TCR beta V segments were observed in productive rearrangements about 90% or about 30% of the time, broadly matching IMGT annotations.

A few counts support this clone. Its cognate antigen has yet to be identified. Per-base quality was not reported, and no clone a single base away is much larger than it. The receptor library was made with the immunoSEQ multiplex PCR assay. The multiplex PCR relied on a mix of 60 forward primers for TCR Vbeta segments and 13 reverse primers for TCR Jbeta segments. The CDR3 region of rearranged TCR beta genes was amplified from genomic DNA with a multiplex PCR assay. The Illumina HiSeq System was used to sequence the amplified TCR beta libraries as 87-base-pair reads. On the authors' methods: Across the 600 to 700 repertoires, a later analysis counted tens of millions of unique TCR beta chains, around 11 million of which were shared by at least two donors. To remove PCR and sequencing errors, raw reads were error-corrected and collapsed into unique sequences using a nearest-neighbor algorithm that merged closely related sequences. V, D and J gene segments were assigned by aligning CDR3 sequences to IMGT reference sequences. For a sequence to be retained, a match of at least six nucleotides was required to both a V gene segment and a J gene segment. A rearrangement was called productive if the CDR3 had no stop codons and remained in frame with V and J, and every other rearrangement was called non-productive. Following IMGT convention, CDR3 was defined as the stretch from the second conserved V-encoded cysteine up to the conserved J-encoded phenylalanine. Sequences without an unambiguous match to a single V gene segment were excluded from the earlier analysis of about 630 of the donors. An earlier analysis of several hundred of the donors called V segments functional above 56.7% productive rearrangements and segregating when the between-donor standard deviation exceeded 5%. A statistical classification framework was built for diagnosing cytomegalovirus status from the catalog of TCR beta chain sequences. A later analysis assigned V and J genes by comparing TCR nucleotide sequences with IMGT/GENE-DB human TR gene sequences. A later analysis assigned CDR3 sequences and most-parsimonious VDJ recombination scenarios with the TCRdist pipeline. In a later analysis, every TCR beta chain was defined by the combination of its CDR3 amino acid sequence and its V-gene family, and reads without a unique V-gene family were dropped. In a later analysis, 550 to 650 highly shared, low-generation-probability nucleotide sequences were removed to address suspected cross-contamination and a sequencing artifact. A later analysis calculated a clonal expansion index for each public chain from normalized within-repertoire ranks of inferred template counts. In a later analysis, generation probabilities were computed with a VDJ recombination model fitted to out-of-frame rearrangements, and the resulting probabilities were checked against IGoR. In a later analysis, TCR-TCR, TCR-HLA and TCR-CMV co-occurrence was scored with hypergeometric tests, and a repertoire-size bias correction was applied to TCR pairs. To estimate false discovery rates, a later analysis permuted the HLA or CMV assignments 20 times. In a later analysis, co-occurring TCRs were grouped using DBSCAN, and TCRdist sequence similarity was added for clustering within HLA-allele-positive subsets. Co-occurrence clustering excluded repertoires with fewer than 30,000 or more than 120,000 public chains, plus five with anomalous nucleotide sharing. What TCRdb holds here is the immuneACCESS table cut down to in-frame rearrangements. Part of the clones is not present; checked against another copy, under half of the missing clones reflect an unresolved V gene, and the others are unexplained. Clone size and the V and J calls come from that table; the DNA yielded D and trimming. This sample holds 70,000 to 95,000 clones; around 62% were observed only once. The top ten clonotypes cover 4.5% to 5.5% of the sample.

This receptor was obtained from a woman aged 30 to 39 in good health and CMV-seropositive. The sequenced sample consisted of PBMCs. The chain was built from TRBV6-4 and TRBJ2-3; TRBD2 agrees with 7 junctional bases. Read as DNA, the sequence is TGTGCCAGCAGTGACTCGCGGGGGAGCACAGATACGCAGTATTTT. This encodes CASSDSRGSTDTQYF.